This T cell receptor (beta chain) was retrieved from a study of molecular identifiers for immune sequencing clone quantification. Study background: The replicates split RNA from approximately 20,000 or 100,000 naive CD8 cells five ways and sequenced four. Study-wide results and limits: Clones that had above 20 RNA copies took up over 98% of effector molecules but under 1% in naive cells.

One entry per CDR3 protein, called by TCRdb with MiXCR from the PCR reads. The table shows almost 20,000 distinct CDR3 sequences, with roughly 20% occurring only once. A few counts support this clonotype. Its antigen is undetermined. When naive CD8 T cells were sorted, they were gated as CD8+CD4-CCR7+CD45RA+. The CDR3 is 13 amino acids. Trimming stripped 5 bases from V and 4 bases from J, with 11 bases between. CDR1 is SGHTA and CDR2 is FQGNSA in the germline V gene. The origin of this receptor is a human donor in good health. Some libraries in this study had Jurkat cell RNA spiked in. This chain connects TRBV7-2 to TRBJ2-5; D is ambiguous. Sequenced sample: naive CD8+ T cells from blood, with Jurkat cell RNA spiked in. The subset: FACS-sorted CD8+CD4-CCR7+CD45RA+ naive T cells. The CDR3 spells CASSPTTLETQYF. The CDR3 DNA is TGTGCCAGCAGCCCAACAACGCTAGAGACCCAGTACTTC.